This is a list of T cell receptor beta chains from one sample in a study of T cell responses to AZD1222 COVID-19 vaccine. This table comes from immunoSEQ multiplex PCR, and its TCRdb copy is limited to in-frame clones, with some not included. The table has approximately 150,000 clones, around 90% seen once. The specimen was peripheral blood, collected 28 days after the second dose of the MenACWY control vaccine. The source of these receptors is an adult who received the MenACWY meningococcal vaccine as a control. Each CDR3 is given with its conserved first and last residue. The D gene is left open where the match is weak. Some rows have no size entry. The others give once, few or many, or a class for an expanded clone.

clone size,J gene,D gene,V gene,CDR3 DNA,CDR3 protein
.,TRBJ2-3,.,TRBV19,TGTGCCAGTAGTATAGGCGCAGGTAAAGGGGATACGCAGTATTTT,CASSIGAGKGDTQYF
.,TRBJ1-2,.,TRBV2,TGTGCCAGCAGTGAGAGACAGGTTGGACCATATGGCTACACCTTC,CASSERQVGPYGYTF
.,TRBJ1-2,.,TRBV14,TGTGCCAGCAGCCAAGATCGGCAGGGTGTCTCTGGCTACACCTTC,CASSQDRQGVSGYTF
.,TRBJ2-5,.,TRBV10-1,TGCGCCAGCAGTCCGGGGACCCAGTACTTC,CASSPGTQYF
once,TRBJ2-7,TRBD1,TRBV27,TGTGCCAGCAGCCGGGACAGGGCTTCCTACGAGCAGTACTTC,CASSRDRASYEQYF
.,TRBJ2-4,.,TRBV4-1,TGCGCCAGCAGCCAAGATCAACAGGTGACAAACATTCAGTACTTC,CASSQDQQVTNIQYF
.,TRBJ1-6,.,TRBV4-3,TGCGCCAGCAGCCTCGGACTGTATAATTCACCCCTCCACTTT,CASSLGLYNSPLHF
once,TRBJ1-1,.,TRBV7-9,TGTGCCAGCAGCGCCTACAGGGATGGGTACACTGAAGCTTTCTTT,CASSAYRDGYTEAFF
.,TRBJ2-7,.,TRBV6-5,TGTGCCAGCAGGCCCGCCGCGAGAGGCTCCTACGAGCAGTACTTC,CASRPAARGSYEQYF
few,TRBJ1-2,.,TRBV9,TGTGCCAGCAGCATGGGGACTCCTACGTCCTATGGCTACACCTTC,CASSMGTPTSYGYTF
.,TRBJ1-2,TRBD1,TRBV29-1,TGCAGCGTTGTCGCCTTTTTAGGGACAGGGGGTAGCTATGGCTACACCTTC,CSVVAFLGTGGSYGYTF
.,TRBJ2-7,TRBD2,TRBV9,TGTGCCAGCAGCGTAACCCCGACTAGCGGTCCATCCTACGAGCAGTACTTC,CASSVTPTSGPSYEQYF
.,TRBJ2-7,TRBD2,TRBV7-2,TGTGCCAGTGTTGCTAGCGGGGTTACCTACGAGCAGTACTTC,CASVASGVTYEQYF
.,TRBJ1-2,.,TRBV7-2,TGTGCCAGCAGCTTAGGACAGGATTTAATCGGGTACACCTTC,CASSLGQDLIGYTF
.,TRBJ1-5,TRBD1,TRBV5-6,TGTGCCAGCAGCTTGACAGGGGGCAATCAGCCCCAGCATTTT,CASSLTGGNQPQHF
.,TRBJ1-1,.,TRBV12-2,TGTGCAAGTCGCTTCAAGTTGGGTTACCCCAACAGGGTATCCACTGAAGCTTTCTTT,CASRFKLGYPNRVSTEAFF
.,TRBJ2-7,.,TRBV30,TGTGCCTGGAGGTGGTTAGGGGGTAGAAACGAGCAGTACTTC,CAWRWLGGRNEQYF
.,TRBJ2-7,TRBD1,TRBV6-2/TRBV6-3,TGTGCCAGCAGTACTACGGCCGGACAGGGGCTTCGCGAGCAGTACTTC,CASSTTAGQGLREQYF
.,TRBJ1-5,TRBD1,TRBV28,TGTGCCAGCAGTTTCGACAGGGGGCTACAGCCCCAGCATTTT,CASSFDRGLQPQHF
.,TRBJ2-1,TRBD2,TRBV7-8,TGTGCCAGCAGCTTAGAGGGACTAGCGGGAGTTGACGCCTACAATGAGCAGTTCTTC,CASSLEGLAGVDAYNEQFF
.,TRBJ2-7,.,TRBV6-5,TGTGCCAGCAGAGCAACTAGCTACGAGCAGTACTTC,CASRATSYEQYF
.,TRBJ1-1,TRBD1,TRBV6-1,TGTGCCAGCAGTTGGGGACAGCACATGAACACTGAAGCTTTCTTT,CASSWGQHMNTEAFF
.,TRBJ1-2,.,TRBV5-6,TGTGCCAGCAGCTTTGGCCCCCAGGGTGGCTACACCTTC,CASSFGPQGGYTF
.,TRBJ1-1,.,TRBV28,TGTGCCAGCAGTTTGTTGACAGACTACACTGAAGCTTTCTTT,CASSLLTDYTEAFF
.,TRBJ1-5,.,TRBV30,TGTGCCTGGAGTGTAATGGCGAGCAATCAGCCCCAGCATTTT,CAWSVMASNQPQHF
.,TRBJ1-1,.,TRBV6-5,TGTGCCAGTTCCCGGGTTGAAGCTTTCTTT,CASSRVEAFF
.,TRBJ1-5,.,TRBV19,TGTGCCAGTAGTATAAAAGGAGGTGGGAGCAATCAGCCCCAGCATTTT,CASSIKGGGSNQPQHF
.,TRBJ2-3,.,TRBV5-1,TGCGCCAGCAGCTTGGACAGGCTTACCACAGATACGCAGTATTTT,CASSLDRLTTDTQYF
.,TRBJ2-3,TRBD2,TRBV29-1,TGCAGCGTTGTGCGGGGGGGCGATACGCAGTATTTT,CSVVRGGDTQYF
.,TRBJ2-7,TRBD2,TRBV5-1,TGCGCCAGCAGCCCTGGTCCCGGGACTAGCGGGAGGGCCCGTGAGCAGTACTTC,CASSPGPGTSGRAREQYF
.,TRBJ2-7,.,TRBV27,TGTGCCAGCAAGGGCAATTCCTACGAGCAGTACTTC,CASKGNSYEQYF
.,TRBJ2-2,.,TRBV15,TGTGCCACCAGCAGAGATAGGCTTACCGGGGAGCTGTTTTTT,CATSRDRLTGELFF
.,TRBJ2-7,TRBD1,TRBV6-5,TGTGCCAGCAGTCTCGGACAGGTTACCTACGAGCAGTACTTC,CASSLGQVTYEQYF
.,TRBJ1-3,.,TRBV19,TGTGCCAGTAGCAGACGAATATCTGGAAACACCATATATTTT,CASSRRISGNTIYF
.,TRBJ1-2,.,TRBV30,TGTGCCTGGAGCGTTTCGGTTGGTGGCTACACCTTC,CAWSVSVGGYTF
.,TRBJ1-3,TRBD1,TRBV7-2,TGTGCCAGCAGCCCCAACGGCCTGACAGGGAACGGAAACACCATATATTTT,CASSPNGLTGNGNTIYF
once,TRBJ1-6,.,TRBV5-4,TGTGCCAGCAGCTTGGTATGGAATTCACCCCTCCACTTT,CASSLVWNSPLHF
.,TRBJ1-4,.,TRBV4-1,TGCGCCAGCAGCCAAGGAGCCAGGGAATATGAAAAACTGTTTTTT,CASSQGAREYEKLFF
.,TRBJ2-2,.,TRBV7-8,TGTGCCAGCAGCTTAACACAGCACCTCACCGGGGAGCTGTTTTTT,CASSLTQHLTGELFF
once,TRBJ1-1,.,TRBV7-7,TGTGCCAGCAGCGCCGGGGGCATGAACACTGAAGCTTTCTTT,CASSAGGMNTEAFF
.,TRBJ2-3,.,TRBV7-2,TGTGCCAGCAACGAGGGGAGATGGGAGTTGTTGGACACAGATACGCAGTATTTT,CASNEGRWELLDTDTQYF
.,TRBJ1-1,TRBD1,TRBV6-5,TGTGCCACCAGTTGGAATATGGGACAGGGGTACACTGAAGCTTTCTTT,CATSWNMGQGYTEAFF
.,TRBJ2-7,TRBD1,TRBV5-4,TGTGCCAGCAGCTCGGGGACAGTGGCCTACGAGCAGTACTTC,CASSSGTVAYEQYF
.,TRBJ2-7,TRBD1,TRBV30,TGTGCCTGGGATACAGGGGGTGATTACGAGCAGTACTTC,CAWDTGGDYEQYF
.,TRBJ1-3,.,TRBV18,TGTGCCAGCTCACCGAATACGGAACAGGGAAGAACTGGAAACACCATATATTTT,CASSPNTEQGRTGNTIYF
.,TRBJ2-2,TRBD1,TRBV19,TGTGCCAGTAGTATAGGGCCGGGACAGGGAAACACCGGGGAGCTGTTTTTT,CASSIGPGQGNTGELFF
.,TRBJ2-1,TRBD2,TRBV6-2/TRBV6-3,TGTGCCAGCAGTTACCTAACAAGCGGGAGGATCTACAATGAGCAGTTCTTC,CASSYLTSGRIYNEQFF
.,TRBJ1-1,.,TRBV30,TGTGCCTGGAGTCCTCAATGGGACACTGAAGCTTTCTTT,CAWSPQWDTEAFF
.,TRBJ1-1,TRBD1,TRBV11-2,TGTGCCAGCAGCTTCGACAGGGGCAGCACTGAAGCTTTCTTT,CASSFDRGSTEAFF
.,TRBJ1-5,TRBD1,TRBV5-6,TGTGCCAGCAGCTCTAGCCGGACAGGGCTCAATCAGCCCCAGCATTTT,CASSSSRTGLNQPQHF
once,TRBJ1-5,.,TRBV4-3,TGCGCCAGCAGCCAAGATCTCTCCAATAGCAATCAGCCCCAGCATTTT,CASSQDLSNSNQPQHF
.,TRBJ2-7,TRBD1,TRBV7-9,TGTGCCAGCAGCTTAACTCAGACAGGGGGTGACGAGCAGTACTTC,CASSLTQTGGDEQYF
.,TRBJ2-7,TRBD1,TRBV28,TGTGCCAGCAGTTCACTCGGGACAGGGGGTTACGAGCAGTACTTC,CASSSLGTGGYEQYF
.,TRBJ2-6,.,TRBV9,TGTGCCAGCGGGGAAGCGGGCCCCTACTCTGGGGCCAACGTCCTGACTTTC,CASGEAGPYSGANVLTF
.,TRBJ2-1,.,TRBV11-2,TGTGCCAGCAGCTTAGGGGGGGAGTCTTACAATGAGCAGTTCTTC,CASSLGGESYNEQFF